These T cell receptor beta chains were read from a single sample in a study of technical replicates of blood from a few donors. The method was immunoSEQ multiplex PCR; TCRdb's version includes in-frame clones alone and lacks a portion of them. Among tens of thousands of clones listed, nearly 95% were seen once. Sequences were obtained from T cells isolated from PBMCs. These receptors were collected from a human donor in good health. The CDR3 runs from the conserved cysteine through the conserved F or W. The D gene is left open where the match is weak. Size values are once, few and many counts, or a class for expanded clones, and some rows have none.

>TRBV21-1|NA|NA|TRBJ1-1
TGTGCCAGCAGCAAAGAATATCCGAGAAACACTGAAGCTTTCTTT
CASSKEYPRNTEAFF
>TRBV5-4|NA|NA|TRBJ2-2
TGTGCCAGCAGCTTGCCTAGCAATGCCGGGGAGCTGTTTTTT
CASSLPSNAGELFF
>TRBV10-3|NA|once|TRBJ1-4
TGTGCCATCAGTGATCAGGAAAGGGAGGATGAAAAACTGTTTTTT
CAISDQEREDEKLFF
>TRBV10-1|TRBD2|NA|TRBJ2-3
TGCGCCAGCAGTGCCTTAGGCCGGGGGGGATCGACAGATACGCAGTATTTT
CASSALGRGGSTDTQYF
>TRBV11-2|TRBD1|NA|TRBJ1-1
TGTGCCAGCAACTCCCGGGGACAGGGTCACACTGAAGCTTTCTTT
CASNSRGQGHTEAFF
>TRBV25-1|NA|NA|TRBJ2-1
TGTGCCAGCAGTGAATCAGGTACCCCCTACAATGAGCAGTTCTTC
CASSESGTPYNEQFF
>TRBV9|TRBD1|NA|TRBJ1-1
TGTGCCAGCAGCGTGGATGGACAGGGCGACACTGAAGCTTTCTTT
CASSVDGQGDTEAFF
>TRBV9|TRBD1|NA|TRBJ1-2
TGTGCCAGCAGCGGCCAGGGGGTTTATGGCTACACCTTC
CASSGQGVYGYTF
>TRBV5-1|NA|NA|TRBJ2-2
TGCGCCAGCAGCTCATCATCGAACACCGGGGAGCTGTTTTTT
CASSSSSNTGELFF
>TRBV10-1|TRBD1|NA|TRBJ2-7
TGCGCCAGCAGTGAGCCAGGGGGCGGGTACGAGCAGTACTTC
CASSEPGGGYEQYF
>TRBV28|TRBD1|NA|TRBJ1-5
TGTGCCAGCAGTTCCCCTTTCCGGACGGACAGGCACAATCAGCCCCAGCATTTT
CASSSPFRTDRHNQPQHF
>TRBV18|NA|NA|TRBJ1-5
TGTGCCAGCTCACGAGACGGAGTCAATCAGCCCCAGCATTTT
CASSRDGVNQPQHF
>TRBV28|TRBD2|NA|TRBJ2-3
TGTGCCAGCGGCGGGAGAGGAGATACGCAGTATTTT
CASGGRGDTQYF
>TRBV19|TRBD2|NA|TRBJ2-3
TGTGCCAGTAGTATAGACCTGAACGGGGGGTACACAGATACGCAGTATTTT
CASSIDLNGGYTDTQYF
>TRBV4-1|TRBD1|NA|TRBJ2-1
TGCGCCAGCAGCCAAGTTACAGGGGGCGATTATAGGGAGCAGTTCTTC
CASSQVTGGDYREQFF
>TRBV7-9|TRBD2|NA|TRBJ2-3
TGTGCCAGCAGCTCCCCCCGGGGGGGCCAATTTGAGGATACGCAGTATTTT
CASSSPRGGQFEDTQYF
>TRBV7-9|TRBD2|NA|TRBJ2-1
TGTGCCAGCAGCCCTATAGGACTAGCGGGAGTTTACAATGAGCAGTTCTTC
CASSPIGLAGVYNEQFF
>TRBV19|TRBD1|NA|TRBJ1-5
TGTGCCAGCCTAACACTGTACAGGGGAAGGGGAGGCAATCAGCCCCAGCATTTT
CASLTLYRGRGGNQPQHF
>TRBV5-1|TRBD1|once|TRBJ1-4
TGCGCCAGTAGCGAAGGACAGGGGCCCGTTGAAAAACTGTTTTTT
CASSEGQGPVEKLFF
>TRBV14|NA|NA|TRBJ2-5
TGTGCCAGCAGCCCTCAGCGGCAGGACCAGTACTTC
CASSPQRQDQYF
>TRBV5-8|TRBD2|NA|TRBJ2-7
TGTGCCAGCAGCACGGGACTAGCGGGGAGTGCCTACGAGCAGTACTTC
CASSTGLAGSAYEQYF
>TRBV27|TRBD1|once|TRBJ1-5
TGTGCCATCATCGCTATAGACAGGGCGCGCAATCAGCCCCAGCATTTT
CAIIAIDRARNQPQHF
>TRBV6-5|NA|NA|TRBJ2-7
TGTGCCAGCAGGCTCGACCTTTCGGGCTCCTACGAGCAGTACTTC
CASRLDLSGSYEQYF
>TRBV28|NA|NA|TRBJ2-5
TGTGCCAGCAGTCTTCCGGTGTTGAAGACCCAGTACTTC
CASSLPVLKTQYF
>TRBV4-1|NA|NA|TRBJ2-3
TGCGCCAGCAGCCAAGACCCGACGTCGGGGTGGGATACGCAGTATTTT
CASSQDPTSGWDTQYF
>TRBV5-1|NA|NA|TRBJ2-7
TGCGCCAGCAGCTCCGGGGCATCACAGGGCCCAGCTCAGTACTTC
CASSSGASQGPAQYF
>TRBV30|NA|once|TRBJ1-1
TGTGCCTGGAGCGTCGGGGAGGACACTGAAGCTTTCTTT
CAWSVGEDTEAFF
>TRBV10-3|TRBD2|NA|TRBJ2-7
TGTGCCATCCGGGGACTAGCGGGCGACTACGAGCAGTACTTC
CAIRGLAGDYEQYF
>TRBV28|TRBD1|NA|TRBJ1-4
TGTGCCAGCAGTTTGGTTACGGGACAGGTGGATGAAAAACTGTTTTTT
CASSLVTGQVDEKLFF
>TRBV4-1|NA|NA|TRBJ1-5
TGCGCCAGCAGCTCCAAGATTTATACAGATCCCAATCAGCCCCAGCATTTT
CASSSKIYTDPNQPQHF
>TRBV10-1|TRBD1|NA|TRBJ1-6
TGCGCCAGCAGCGACTATACAGGGGGCTCCAATTCACCCCTCCACTTT
CASSDYTGGSNSPLHF
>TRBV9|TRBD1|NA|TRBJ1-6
TGTGCCAGCAGCGTAACGGGACAGGCTGTTAATTCACCCCTCCACTTT
CASSVTGQAVNSPLHF
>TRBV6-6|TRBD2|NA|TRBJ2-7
TGTGCCAGCAGGCCCACTAGCGGGGGCTCCTACGAGCAGTACTTC
CASRPTSGGSYEQYF
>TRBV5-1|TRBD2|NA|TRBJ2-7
TGCGCCAGCAGCCTGGGGGAGGGAGGCGAGCAGTACTTC
CASSLGEGGEQYF
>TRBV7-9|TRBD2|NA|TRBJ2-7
TGTGCCAGCAGCTTACTAGCGGGGAACTACGAGCAGTACTTC
CASSLLAGNYEQYF
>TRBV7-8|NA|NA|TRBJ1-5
TGTGCCAGCAGCGTCCGGGACACCAATCAGCCCCAGCATTTT
CASSVRDTNQPQHF
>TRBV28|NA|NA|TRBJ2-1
TGTGCCAGCAGTTTGGAGGGACGGAATGAGCAGTTCTTC
CASSLEGRNEQFF
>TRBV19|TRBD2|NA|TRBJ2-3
TGTGCCAGTAGTACGATAGCGGGGGTTCAAGATACGCAGTATTTT
CASSTIAGVQDTQYF
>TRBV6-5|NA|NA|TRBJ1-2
TGTGCCAGCAGCGACACCTACGGGGGATATGGCTACACCTTC
CASSDTYGGYGYTF
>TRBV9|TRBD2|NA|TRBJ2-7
TGTGCCAGCAGCGTTGCTAGCGGGACCTCCTACGAGCAGTACTTC
CASSVASGTSYEQYF
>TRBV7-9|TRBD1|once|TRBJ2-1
TGTGCCAGCAGCCGACAGGGAACGTCCTACAATGAGCAGTTCTTC
CASSRQGTSYNEQFF
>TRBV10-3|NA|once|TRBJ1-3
TGTGCCATCAGTGAGTCGAGTCCAATTTCTGGAAACACCATATATTTT
CAISESSPISGNTIYF
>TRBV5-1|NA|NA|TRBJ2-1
TGCGCCAGCAGCTTGGGGCCCTTTTCTCGTCCGGGAGTCCACCGGAATGAGCAGTTCTTC
CASSLGPFSRPGVHRNEQFF
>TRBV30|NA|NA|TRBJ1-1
TGTGCCTCCCAAAGGGGGGGGAACACTGAAGCTTTCTTT
CASQRGGNTEAFF
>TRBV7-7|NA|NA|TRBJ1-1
TGTGCTATCTCGAGGAGGTGGGAGCCTGAAGCTTTCTTT
CAISRRWEPEAFF
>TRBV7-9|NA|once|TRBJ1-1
TGTGCCAGCAGCTCGAACCAGGGCACTGAAGCTTTCTTT
CASSSNQGTEAFF
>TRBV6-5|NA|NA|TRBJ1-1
TGTGCCAGCAGTTATATGACTGAAAACACTGAAGCTTTCTTT
CASSYMTENTEAFF
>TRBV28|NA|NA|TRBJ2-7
TGTGCCGGCAGCGACTCTCGCGAGCAGTACTTC
CAGSDSREQYF
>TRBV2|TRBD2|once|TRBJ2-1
TGTGCCAGCAGACCGGGACTAGCTGATGCTGAGCAGTTCTTC
CASRPGLADAEQFF
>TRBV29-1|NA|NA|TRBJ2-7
TGCAGCGTAGATGGAGGCCGGGGGTCCTACGAGCAGTACTTC
CSVDGGRGSYEQYF
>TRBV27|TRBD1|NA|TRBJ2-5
TGTGCCAGCAGTTTCTCAGGACAGGTGGGGGAGACCCAGTACTTC
CASSFSGQVGETQYF
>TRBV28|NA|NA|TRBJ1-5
TGTGCCAGCAGTTTTAATTCAGGGGCCAGGCAGCCCCAGCATTTT
CASSFNSGARQPQHF
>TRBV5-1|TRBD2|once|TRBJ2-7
TGCGCCAGCAGCGCCCCGGGAGGATACGAGCAGTACTTC
CASSAPGGYEQYF
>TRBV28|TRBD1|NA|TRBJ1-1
TGTGCCAGCAGTCCGGGACAGGGGGACACTGAAGCTTTCTTT
CASSPGQGDTEAFF
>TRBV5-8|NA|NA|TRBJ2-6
TGTGCCAGCTGTACCTCCACACAAAGTCGGGCCAACGTCCTGACTTTC
CASCTSTQSRANVLTF
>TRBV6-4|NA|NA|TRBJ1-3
TGTGCCAGCAGTGATAACACAGGGATGGGACCAGGAAACACCATATATTTT
CASSDNTGMGPGNTIYF